This T cell receptor beta chain was identified in a study of T cell repertoires in cytomegalovirus infection. The overall study: Public signatures in TCR beta pointed to CMV infection and matching HLA type. Findings and limits, study-wide: Ex vivo responses were dominated by HLA-C-restricted CMV-specific TCR beta clonotypes. Summed frequency of public TCR beta families distinguished CMV carriers with the relevant HLA.

Notes on this clonotype: The antigen remains unidentified. Being one base from a much bigger clone, this may be a read error. A read error is likely, as this CDR3 ends without the conserved phenylalanine or tryptophan.

TCRdb recomputed calls from the reads with MiXCR, one row per CDR3 protein. The sample has 300,000 or so distinct CDR3 sequences, around 9.6% seen once. The TCR comes from a human donor in good health (CMV status not recorded). Some clones in this sample may be carry-over from other donors' samples. The sample taken for sequencing was PBMCs.

The chain's CDR3 is CSARGTSGKDTQYL. CDR3 in DNA: TGCAGCGCCAGGGGGACTAGCGGGAAAGATACGCAGTATCTT. This chain uses TRBV29-1 with TRBJ2-3; 13 bases fit TRBD2. CDR1 and CDR2 from the germline V gene are SQVTM and ANQGSEA. The CDR3 spans 14 residues. After removal of 7 bases from V and 5 bases from J, the junction contained 6 bases not matched to a gene.